The rows below give T cell receptor beta chains drawn from one sample of a study of OX40 agonist ivuxolimab in advanced cancers. Measured with immunoSEQ multiplex PCR; TCRdb has only the in-frame clones, and not every one. The table has approximately 90,000 clones, about 89% seen once; the top ten hold around 1.5%. Sequences were derived from CD4+ or CD8+ T cells sorted from blood, sampled in a trial of the OX40 agonist ivuxolimab. The receptor set was obtained from an adult with an advanced solid tumor such as melanoma, head and neck, liver or kidney cancer. Both conserved end residues are part of each CDR3. Fields, in order: clone size, V gene, CDR3 length, CDR3 protein. The size field is filled for only some rows; it gives once, few, many or a size class.

once | TRBV4-3 | 16 | CASSQEFTSGIYEQYF
. | TRBV9 | 15 | CASSVQLAGANVLTF
. | TRBV6-1 | 16 | CASSGTSGTGVNEQFF
. | TRBV7-2 | 12 | CASSLMGNTIYF
. | TRBV18 | 17 | CASSPDRVGTGANVLTF
. | TRBV18 | 14 | CASSLGELALEQFF
once | TRBV18 | 14 | CASSRQDRVDTQYF
. | TRBV10-2 | 11 | CASSDSIRKYF
. | TRBV7-9 | 16 | CASSLSASLSTDTQYF
. | TRBV11-2 | 15 | CASSLLIGGGEKLFF
. | TRBV6-5 | 15 | CASSLSRQSNYGYTF
. | TRBV6-1 | 15 | CASKAGGIGAYEQYF
. | TRBV6-4 | 13 | CASSDQLGGTQYF
. | TRBV7-3 | 15 | CASSLTYTSTDTQYF
. | TRBV6-1 | 13 | CASREVPTTGYTF
. | TRBV5-1 | 14 | CASSTVGGRETQYF
. | TRBV19 | 16 | CATEPWDGTNTGELFF
once | TRBV7-3 | 16 | CASSLGGYPGRETQYF
few | TRBV29-1 | 11 | CSVGKGSEQYF
. | TRBV6-5 | 14 | CASSTMTSDNEQFF
. | TRBV15 | 12 | CATSRDWAGQFF
. | TRBV28 | 13 | CASSRDGKTEAFF
. | TRBV5-1 | 15 | CASSLAGLNTGELFF
. | TRBV5-1 | 15 | CASSEGQGVNEKLFF
. | TRBV29-1 | 12 | CSAGEKPDTQYF
. | TRBV18 | 18 | CASSPPVSYRGRGETQYF
. | TRBV2 | 14 | CASSVQLGTYEQYF